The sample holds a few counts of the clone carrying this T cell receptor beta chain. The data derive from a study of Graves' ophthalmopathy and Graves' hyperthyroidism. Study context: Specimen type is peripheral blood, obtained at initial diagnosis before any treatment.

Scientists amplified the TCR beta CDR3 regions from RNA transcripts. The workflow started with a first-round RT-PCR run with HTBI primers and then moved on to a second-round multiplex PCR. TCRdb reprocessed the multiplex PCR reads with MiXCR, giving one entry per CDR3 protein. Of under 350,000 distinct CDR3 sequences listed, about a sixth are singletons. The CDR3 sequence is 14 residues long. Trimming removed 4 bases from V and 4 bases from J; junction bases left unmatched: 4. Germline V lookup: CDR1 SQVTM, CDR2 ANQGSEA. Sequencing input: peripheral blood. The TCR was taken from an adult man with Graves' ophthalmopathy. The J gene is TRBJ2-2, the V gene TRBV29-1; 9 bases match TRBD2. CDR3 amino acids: CSVGASGITGELFF. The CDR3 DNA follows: TGCAGCGTTGGTGCTAGCGGGATCACCGGGGAGCTGTTTTTT.